The present TCR beta chain was sequenced within a study of blood T cell repertoires in COVID-19. Overall study: There were acute and convalescent COVID-19 samples, and they came from the United States, Italy and Spain.

TCRdb's copy holds only in-frame clones and misses some; the assay was immunoSEQ multiplex PCR. The sample has just under 350,000 clones; 90% to 95% are singletons. CDR1 is KGHDR and CDR2 is SFDVKD in the germline V gene. V was pared by 7 bases and J by 7 bases, with 11 bases of the junction left unmatched. This CDR3 comprises 14 residues. This receptor was identified in a woman under 30 who had recovered from COVID-19. Input material: peripheral blood. V gene TRBV24-1 combines with J gene TRBJ1-1; 7 bases are shared with TRBD1. The CDR3, as DNA: TGTGCCACCAGGGTCCGAGGGACAGCGGATGAAGCTTTCTTT. It encodes CATRVRGTADEAFF.